The entry below describes one TCR beta chain. The sample comes from a study of T cell changes during pregnancy in multiple sclerosis. TCRdb keeps only in-frame clones here, not all; method: immunoSEQ multiplex PCR. The sample holds over 65,000 clones, roughly 90% seen once. Looked up from germline, CDR1 is SNHLY and CDR2 is FYNNEI. V lost 2 bases and J 7 bases, leaving 14 bases between the germline ends. The CDR3 sequence is 14 residues long. Sample: peripheral blood, taken in the first trimester of pregnancy. The receptor's source is a female donor with multiple sclerosis, enrolled in a pregnancy study. The rearrangement links TRBV2 to TRBJ1-2; D remains ambiguous. The CDR3 DNA is TGTGCCAGCAGTGAATGGTGGGGAGGCGGTGGCTACACCTTC. Translating it yields CASSEWWGGGGYTF.